This TCR beta chain was recorded in a study of blood T cell repertoires in COVID-19. This clone occurred a few times. CDR1 is LNHDA and CDR2 is SQIVND in the germline V gene (reference sequence). This CDR3 comprises 16 residues. With V trimmed by 3 bases and J by 1 base, 6 bases remained unmatched. Assay used: immunoSEQ multiplex PCR; TCRdb lists only in-frame clones, some missing. The sample consists of about 12,000 clones, over 60% of them appearing once. The chain is built from TRBV19 and TRBJ1-5; 7 bases align to TRBD1. The sequencing input was peripheral blood. The receptor's source is a man between 60 and 75 years old with COVID-19, enrolled during active disease. Here the CDR3 reads CASSMSRQGSNQPQHF. CDR3 DNA sequence: TGTGCCAGTAGTATGTCTCGACAGGGAAGCAATCAGCCCCAGCATTTT.